This record concerns one TCR beta chain sequence. This record comes from a study of T cell clones after liver transplantation. For the study at large: Third-party-reactive TCRbeta sequences from pre-transplant mixed lymphocyte reactions served as antigen-independent comparators. Blood was drawn pre-transplant, before withdrawal, and after full or failed withdrawal.

This CDR3 region has 20 residues. Germline-derived CDR1 and CDR2 are SGDLS and YYNGEE. V gave up 3 bases and J gave up 4 bases; unmatched junction bases: 16. Only in-frame clones appear in the TCRdb table, and some are missing; sequencing was by immunoSEQ multiplex PCR. The repertoire holds about 120,000 clones, with about nine tenths as singletons. The source of this sequence is a human patient who received a liver transplant. Among the T cells, some may be from the graft donor. The source was CD4+ T cells from blood, collected 12 months after liver transplant. This chain joins TRBV9 and TRBJ2-3; 14 bases match TRBD2. CDR3 in amino acids: CASSEMIGTSGSIGADTQYF. In nucleotides, the CDR3 is TGTGCCAGCAGCGAGATGATCGGGACTAGCGGGAGCATCGGGGCAGATACGCAGTATTTT.